The rows below give T cell receptor beta chains drawn from one sample of a study of T cells in Graves' hyperthyroidism and ophthalmopathy. TCRdb itself ran the multiplex PCR reads through MiXCR, one entry per CDR3 protein. The sample records 380,000 or so distinct CDR3 sequences, roughly 13% being singletons. Sequencing input: blood. The receptors stem from a woman aged 25 to 39 with Graves' hyperthyroidism. Both conserved end residues are part of each CDR3. The D gene is left open where the match is weak. The size of a clone is reported for some rows only, either as once, few or many, or as a class for expanded clones.

clone_size,d_call,j_call,v_call,cdr3_aa,cdr3_nt
many,.,TRBJ2-3,TRBV6-2/TRBV6-3,CASSYETDTQYF,TGTGCCAGCAGTTACGAGACAGATACGCAGTATTTT
few,.,TRBJ2-4,TRBV2,CASSGFGGKNIQYF,TGTGCCAGCAGTGGTTTTGGGGGTAAAAACATTCAGTACTTC
many,.,TRBJ1-2,TRBV6-1,CASSERGFDYTF,TGTGCCAGCAGTGAAAGGGGGTTCGACTACACCTTC
many,TRBD2,TRBJ2-7,TRBV20-1,CSASSSGLGRGEQYF,TGCAGTGCGAGTTCTAGCGGACTAGGACGGGGCGAGCAGTACTTC
many,TRBD1,TRBJ1-1,TRBV7-9,CASSRDSLNTEAFF,TGTGCCAGCAGCCGGGACAGCCTTAACACTGAAGCTTTCTTT
.,.,TRBJ2-7,TRBV18,CASSLTTGPDEQYF,TGTGCCAGCTCCCTAACGACAGGCCCGGACGAGCAGTACTTC
.,TRBD2,TRBJ2-1,TRBV6-1,CASSPQAGLEQFF,TGTGCCAGCAGTCCACAAGCGGGACTTGAGCAGTTCTTC
.,TRBD2,TRBJ2-2,TRBV20-1,CSARDFETSGYTGELFF,TGCAGTGCTAGAGATTTCGAGACTAGCGGTTACACCGGGGAGCTGTTTTTT
.,.,TRBJ2-1,TRBV6-4,CASSDGYEQFF,TGTGCCAGCAGTGACGGGTATGAGCAGTTCTTC
few,.,TRBJ1-1,TRBV6-1,CASSIRGEKAFF,TGTGCCAGCTCTATCCGGGGGGAAAAAGCTTTCTTT
few,.,TRBJ1-1,TRBV30,CAWSVTHGTEAFF,TGTGCCTGGAGTGTTACCCATGGCACTGAAGCTTTCTTT
many,.,TRBJ2-3,TRBV12-3/TRBV12-4,CASSDRPSTDTQYF,TGTGCCAGCTCCGACAGGCCTAGCACAGATACGCAGTATTTT
many,.,TRBJ1-1,TRBV12-3/TRBV12-4,CASSLGQNDNTEAFF,TGTGCCAGCAGTTTAGGACAGAATGACAACACTGAAGCTTTCTTT
.,.,TRBJ1-6,TRBV6-2/TRBV6-3,CASRKNRVYNSPLHF,TGTGCCAGCAGGAAAAACAGGGTGTATAATTCACCCCTCCACTTT
.,TRBD1,TRBJ2-2,TRBV12-3/TRBV12-4,CASRWTGFYTGELFF,TGTGCCAGCAGATGGACAGGGTTTTACACCGGGGAGCTGTTTTTT
many,.,TRBJ2-6,TRBV12-3/TRBV12-4,CASRNRAGANVLTF,TGTGCCAGCAGGAACAGGGCTGGGGCCAACGTCCTGACTTTC
few,TRBD2,TRBJ2-2,TRBV5-1,CASSLAGTMNTGELFF,TGCGCCAGCAGCTTGGCCGGGACTATGAACACCGGGGAGCTGTTTTTT
many,.,TRBJ1-1,TRBV10-3,CAISETAGTEAFF,TGTGCCATCAGTGAGACTGCGGGCACTGAAGCTTTCTTT
many,.,TRBJ2-5,TRBV6-1,CASSITGRWETQYF,TGTGCCAGCAGCATCACAGGGAGATGGGAGACCCAGTACTTC
once,.,TRBJ2-7,TRBV19,CASSQPGLGEQYF,TGTGCCAGTAGTCAACCAGGCCTAGGCGAGCAGTACTTC
few,.,TRBJ2-1,TRBV10-3,CAATAAAYNEQFF,TGTGCCGCGACAGCGGCGGCTTACAATGAGCAGTTCTTC
few,TRBD2,TRBJ2-7,TRBV2,CASSALGLADEQYF,TGTGCCAGCAGTGCCCTGGGACTAGCGGACGAGCAGTACTTC
many,.,TRBJ2-3,TRBV2,CASSGPVGGTDTQYF,TGTGCCAGCAGTGGGCCGGTCGGTGGCACAGATACGCAGTATTTT
.,.,TRBJ2-1,TRBV19,CASSMAGSSYNEQFF,TGTGCCAGTAGTATGGCGGGAAGCTCCTACAATGAGCAGTTCTTC
many,.,TRBJ1-1,TRBV20-1,CSARGGGRVTEAFF,TGCAGTGCTAGAGGTGGGGGGAGAGTGACTGAAGCTTTCTTT
many,TRBD2,TRBJ2-5,TRBV11-2,CASSWVRGTSGYQETQYF,TGTGCCAGCAGCTGGGTCAGGGGGACTAGCGGGTATCAAGAGACCCAGTACTTC
.,.,TRBJ2-7,TRBV7-9,CASSQFLGTSYEQYF,TGTGCCAGCAGCCAATTCCTCGGGACCTCCTACGAGCAGTACTTC
.,.,TRBJ1-5,TRBV16,CASGGGSDYNQPQHF,TGTGCCAGCGGCGGGGGCAGTGATTACAATCAGCCCCAGCATTTT
many,.,TRBJ1-5,TRBV12-3/TRBV12-4,CASSGYPVPQIGNSNQPQHF,TGTGCCAGCAGTGGATACCCGGTTCCCCAGATTGGGAATAGCAATCAGCCCCAGCATTTT
few,.,TRBJ1-5,TRBV28,CASSAGGGQPQHF,TGTGCCAGCAGTGCCGGGGGAGGACAGCCCCAGCATTTT
.,.,TRBJ2-3,TRBV20-1,CSARPASSSTDTQYF,TGCAGTGCTAGACCAGCTAGCAGCAGCACAGATACGCAGTATTTT
many,.,TRBJ2-7,TRBV14,CASSLVGGPSYEQYF,TGTGCCAGCAGCCTAGTGGGGGGCCCCTCCTACGAGCAGTACTTC
many,.,TRBJ2-5,TRBV28,CASAGLETQYF,TGTGCCAGCGCAGGGCTTGAGACCCAGTACTTC
many,.,TRBJ2-1,TRBV7-2,CASSSTGASYNEQFF,TGTGCCAGCAGCTCGACCGGGGCCTCCTACAATGAGCAGTTCTTC
many,.,TRBJ1-2,TRBV28,CASSVINYGYTF,TGTGCCAGCAGTGTAATAAACTATGGCTACACCTTC
many,.,TRBJ2-4,TRBV10-2,CASSDSQGVVGNIQYF,TGCGCCAGCAGTGATTCCCAGGGCGTAGTCGGAAACATTCAGTACTTC
many,.,TRBJ1-1,TRBV11-2,CASSLAGVTEAFF,TGTGCCAGCAGCTTAGCAGGGGTCACTGAAGCTTTCTTT
.,TRBD2,TRBJ2-3,TRBV20-1,CSGDLAGGQGETDTQYF,TGCAGTGGAGACTTAGCGGGAGGGCAGGGGGAGACAGATACGCAGTATTTT
.,.,TRBJ2-7,TRBV20-1,CSAPSGTLFSYEQYF,TGCAGTGCTCCGTCCGGGACATTATTCTCCTACGAGCAGTACTTC
few,TRBD1,TRBJ2-1,TRBV5-5,CASRSQGAESYNEQFF,TGTGCCAGCAGGTCTCAGGGGGCGGAATCCTACAATGAGCAGTTCTTC
many,.,TRBJ2-3,TRBV20-1,CSGWRGDTQYF,TGCAGTGGATGGCGGGGAGATACGCAGTATTTT
.,.,TRBJ2-3,TRBV24-1,CATSDLNTQYF,TGTGCCACCAGTGATTTAAATACGCAGTATTTT
many,TRBD2,TRBJ2-3,TRBV28,CASSTVWLAGRWDTDTQYF,TGTGCCAGCAGCACCGTTTGGCTAGCGGGGCGTTGGGACACAGATACGCAGTATTTT
many,.,TRBJ2-2,TRBV12-3/TRBV12-4,CASSVRSRGTGELFF,TGTGCCAGCAGCGTGAGAAGCCGGGGCACCGGGGAGCTGTTTTTT
many,.,TRBJ1-2,TRBV20-1,CSARATENYGYTF,TGCAGTGCTCGCGCGACAGAAAACTATGGCTACACCTTC
many,.,TRBJ2-1,TRBV12-3/TRBV12-4,CASSLMPNEQFF,TGTGCCAGCAGTTTAATGCCTAATGAGCAGTTCTTC
many,.,TRBJ2-7,TRBV20-1,CSARWDPVREQYF,TGCAGTGCTAGATGGGACCCAGTAAGGGAGCAGTACTTC
few,.,TRBJ2-1,TRBV28,CASEPLASNLNEQFF,TGTGCCAGCGAACCCCTAGCCTCTAATCTCAATGAGCAGTTCTTC
.,.,TRBJ1-1,TRBV7-6,CASGNRANTEAFF,TGTGCCAGCGGAAACAGGGCAAACACTGAAGCTTTCTTT
.,.,TRBJ1-6,TRBV19,CASSISGAANSPLHF,TGTGCCAGTAGTATATCAGGGGCCGCGAATTCACCCCTCCACTTT